This TCR beta chain is from a study of blood T cells in healthy people across ages. Primers used in a second PCR of about 7 to 11 cycles were a sample-barcoded 5' primer and a J-beta primer mix. TCRdb re-called the 5' RACE reads with MiXCR, one entry per CDR3 protein. The data show 1 million or so distinct CDR3 sequences, under 30% seen once. Trimming cost V 0 bases and J 8 bases, with 11 bases left between them. Germline CDR1 SGHNT, CDR2 YYREEE (reference sequence). The CDR3 runs to 13 residues. The sample also formed part of further work on T cells of mothers and their children. As reported in that work: In the second PCR, M1S primer introduced barcodes and 2-4 random bases.

The source of this sequence is a girl aged 2 to 10 in good health. The sample was blood. The chain recombines TRBV5-4 with TRBJ1-1; D gene ambiguous. CDR3 coding DNA: TGTGCCAGCAGCTTGGGCCGGAGTAGGGAAGCTTTCTTT. As protein: CASSLGRSREAFF.